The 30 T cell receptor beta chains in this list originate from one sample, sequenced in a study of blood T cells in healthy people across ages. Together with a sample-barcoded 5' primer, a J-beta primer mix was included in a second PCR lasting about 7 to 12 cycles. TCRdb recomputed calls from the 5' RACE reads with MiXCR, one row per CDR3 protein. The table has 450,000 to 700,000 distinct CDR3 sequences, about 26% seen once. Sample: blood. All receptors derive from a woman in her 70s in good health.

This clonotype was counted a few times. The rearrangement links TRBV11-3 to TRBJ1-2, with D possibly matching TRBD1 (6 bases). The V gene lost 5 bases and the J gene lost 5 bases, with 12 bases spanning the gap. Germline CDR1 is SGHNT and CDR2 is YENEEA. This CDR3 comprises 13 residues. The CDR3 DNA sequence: TGTGCCAGCAGCCAAGCACAGGGATATGGCTACACCTTC. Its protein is CASSQAQGYGYTF.

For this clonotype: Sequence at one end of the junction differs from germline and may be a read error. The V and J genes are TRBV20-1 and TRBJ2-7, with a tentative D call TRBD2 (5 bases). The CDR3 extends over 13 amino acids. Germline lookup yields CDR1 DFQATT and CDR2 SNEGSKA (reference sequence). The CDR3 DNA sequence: TGCAGTGCCAGAGCGGCGGCAACCTACGAGCAGTACTTC. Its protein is CSARAAATYEQYF.

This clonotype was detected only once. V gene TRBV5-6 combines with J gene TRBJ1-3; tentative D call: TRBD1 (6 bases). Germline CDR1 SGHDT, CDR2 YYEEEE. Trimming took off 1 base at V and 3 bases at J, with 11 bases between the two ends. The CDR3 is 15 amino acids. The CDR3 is CASSLIGGGGNTIYF. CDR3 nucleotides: TGTGCCAGCAGCTTGATCGGGGGCGGTGGAAACACCATATATTTT.

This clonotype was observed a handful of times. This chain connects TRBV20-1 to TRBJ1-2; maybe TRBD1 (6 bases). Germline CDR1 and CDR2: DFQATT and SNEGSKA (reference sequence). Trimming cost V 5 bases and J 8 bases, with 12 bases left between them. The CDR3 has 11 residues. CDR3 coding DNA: TGCAGTGCTGGCCAAACAGGGGGCTACACCTTC. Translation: CSAGQTGGYTF.

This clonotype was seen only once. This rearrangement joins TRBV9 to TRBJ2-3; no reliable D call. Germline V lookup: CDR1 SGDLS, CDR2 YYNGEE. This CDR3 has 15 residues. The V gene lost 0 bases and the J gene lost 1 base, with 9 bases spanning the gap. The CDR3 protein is CASSVGTPGTDTQYF. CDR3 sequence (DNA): TGTGCCAGCAGCGTAGGAACTCCGGGCACAGATACGCAGTATTTT.

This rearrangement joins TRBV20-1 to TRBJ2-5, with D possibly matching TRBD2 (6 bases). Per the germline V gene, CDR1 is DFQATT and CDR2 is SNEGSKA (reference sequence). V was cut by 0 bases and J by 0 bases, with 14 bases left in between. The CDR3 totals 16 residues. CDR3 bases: TGCAGTGCTAGAGATTCGGGCGGGGCTTACCAAGAGACCCAGTACTTC. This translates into CSARDSGGAYQETQYF.

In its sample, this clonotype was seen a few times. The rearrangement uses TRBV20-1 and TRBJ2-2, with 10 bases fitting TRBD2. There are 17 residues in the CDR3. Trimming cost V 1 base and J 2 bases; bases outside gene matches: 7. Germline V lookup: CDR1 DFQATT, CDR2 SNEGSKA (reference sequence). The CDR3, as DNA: TGCAGTGCTAGAGGGGCCGGGACTAGCGCCAACACCGGGGAGCTGTTTTTT. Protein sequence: CSARGAGTSANTGELFF.

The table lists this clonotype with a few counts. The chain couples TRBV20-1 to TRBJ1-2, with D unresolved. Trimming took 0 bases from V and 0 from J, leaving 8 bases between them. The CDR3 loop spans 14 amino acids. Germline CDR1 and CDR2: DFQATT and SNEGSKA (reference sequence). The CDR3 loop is CSARDPQANYGYTF. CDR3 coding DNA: TGCAGTGCTAGAGACCCTCAAGCTAACTATGGCTACACCTTC.

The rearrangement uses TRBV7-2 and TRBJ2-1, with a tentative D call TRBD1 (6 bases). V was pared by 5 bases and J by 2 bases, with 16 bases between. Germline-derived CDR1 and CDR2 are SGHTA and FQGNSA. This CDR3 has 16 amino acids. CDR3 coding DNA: TGTGCCAGCAGCCCCTCACAGGGCTTAACCTACAATGAGCAGTTCTTC. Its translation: CASSPSQGLTYNEQFF. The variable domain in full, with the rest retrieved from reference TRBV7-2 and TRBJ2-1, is GAGVSQSPSNKVTEKGKDVELRCDPISGHTALYWYRQSLGQGLEFLIYFQGNSAPDKSGLPSDRFSAERTGGSVSTLTIQRTQQEDSAVYLCASSPSQGLTYNEQFFGPGTRLTVL.

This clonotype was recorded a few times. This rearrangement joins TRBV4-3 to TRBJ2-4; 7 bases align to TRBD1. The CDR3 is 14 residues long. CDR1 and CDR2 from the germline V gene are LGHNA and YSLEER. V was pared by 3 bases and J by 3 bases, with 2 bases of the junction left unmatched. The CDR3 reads CASSHGDSKNIQYF. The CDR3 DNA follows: TGCGCCAGCAGCCATGGGGACAGCAAAAACATTCAGTACTTC.

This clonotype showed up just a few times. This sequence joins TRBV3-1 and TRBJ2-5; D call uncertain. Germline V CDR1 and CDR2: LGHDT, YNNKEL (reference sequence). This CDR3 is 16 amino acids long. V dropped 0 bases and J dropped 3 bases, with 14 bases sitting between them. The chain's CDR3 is CASSQDRTQSKETQYF. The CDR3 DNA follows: TGTGCCAGCAGCCAAGATCGGACCCAAAGCAAAGAGACCCAGTACTTC.

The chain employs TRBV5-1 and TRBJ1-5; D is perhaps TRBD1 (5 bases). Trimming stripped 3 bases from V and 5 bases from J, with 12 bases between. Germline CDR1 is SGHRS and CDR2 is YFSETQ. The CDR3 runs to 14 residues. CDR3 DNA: TGCGCCAGCAGCTGGGGGGGGAGCGATCAGCCCCAGCATTTT. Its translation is CASSWGGSDQPQHF.

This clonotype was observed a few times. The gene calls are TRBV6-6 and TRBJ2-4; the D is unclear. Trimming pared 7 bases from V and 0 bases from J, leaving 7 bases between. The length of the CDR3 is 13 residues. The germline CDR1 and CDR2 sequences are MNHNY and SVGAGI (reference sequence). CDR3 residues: CASKNLAKNIQYF. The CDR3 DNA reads TGTGCCAGCAAAAACCTAGCCAAAAACATTCAGTACTTC.

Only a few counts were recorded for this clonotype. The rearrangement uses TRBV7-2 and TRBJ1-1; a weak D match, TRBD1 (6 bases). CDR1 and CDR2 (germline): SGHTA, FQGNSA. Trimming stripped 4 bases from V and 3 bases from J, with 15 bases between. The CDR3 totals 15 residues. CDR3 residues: CASSSQIGGDTEAFF. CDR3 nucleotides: TGTGCCAGCAGCTCCCAGATAGGGGGGGACACTGAAGCTTTCTTT.

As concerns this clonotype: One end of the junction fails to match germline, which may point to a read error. Written as DNA, the CDR3 is TGTGCCGGCAGTGAAACCGGGGTAATAGGATTCGGAAACACCATATATTTT. It is translated as CAGSETGVIGFGNTIYF. The rearrangement joins TRBV2 to TRBJ1-3, with D unresolved. The germline V gene has CDR1 SNHLY and CDR2 FYNNEI. The CDR3 length is 17 residues.

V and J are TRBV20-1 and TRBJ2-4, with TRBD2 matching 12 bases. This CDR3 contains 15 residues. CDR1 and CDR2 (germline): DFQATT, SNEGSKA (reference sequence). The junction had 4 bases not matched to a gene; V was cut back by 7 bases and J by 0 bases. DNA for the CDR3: TGCAGTGGGACTAGCGGGGCCTTAGCCAAAAACATTCAGTACTTC. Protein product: CSGTSGALAKNIQYF.

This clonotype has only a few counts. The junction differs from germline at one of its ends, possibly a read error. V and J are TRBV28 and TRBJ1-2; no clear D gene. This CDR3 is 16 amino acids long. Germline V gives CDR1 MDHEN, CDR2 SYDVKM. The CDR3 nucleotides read TGTGCCGGCAGTTCCCCGGGAGGGTTGTGGAACTATGGCTACACCTTC. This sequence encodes CAGSSPGGLWNYGYTF.

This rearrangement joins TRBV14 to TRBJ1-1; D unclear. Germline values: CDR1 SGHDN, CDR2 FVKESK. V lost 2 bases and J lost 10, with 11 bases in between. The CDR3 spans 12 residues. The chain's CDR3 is CASSQYRATAFF. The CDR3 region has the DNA TGTGCCAGCAGCCAATACCGAGCGACAGCTTTCTTT.

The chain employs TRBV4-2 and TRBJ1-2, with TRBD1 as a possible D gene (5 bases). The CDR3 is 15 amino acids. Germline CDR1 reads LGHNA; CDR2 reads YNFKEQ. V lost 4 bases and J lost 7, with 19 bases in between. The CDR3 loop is CASSLYSGEEGGYTF. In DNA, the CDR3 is TGTGCCAGCAGCCTTTACTCGGGGGAAGAAGGTGGCTACACCTTC.

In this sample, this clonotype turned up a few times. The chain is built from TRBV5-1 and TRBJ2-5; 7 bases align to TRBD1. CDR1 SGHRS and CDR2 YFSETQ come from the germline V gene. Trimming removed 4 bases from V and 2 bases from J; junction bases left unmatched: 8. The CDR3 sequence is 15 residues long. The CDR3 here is CASSPNPGQQETQYF. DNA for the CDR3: TGCGCCAGCAGCCCCAATCCGGGACAGCAAGAGACCCAGTACTTC.

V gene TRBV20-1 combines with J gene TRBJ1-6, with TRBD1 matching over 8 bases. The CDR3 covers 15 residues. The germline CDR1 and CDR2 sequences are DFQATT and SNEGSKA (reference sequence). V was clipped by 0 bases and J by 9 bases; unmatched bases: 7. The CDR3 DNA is TGCAGTGCTAGAGATGCGGGACAGGCAGGTTCACCCCTCCACTTT. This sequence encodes CSARDAGQAGSPLHF.

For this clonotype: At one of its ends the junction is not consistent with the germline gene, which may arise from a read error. The CDR3 here is CASSEQGYGCTF. For the CDR3, the DNA is TGTGCCAGCAGTGAACAGGGGTATGGCTGCACCTTC. The chain employs TRBV6-5 and TRBJ1-2; 7 bases map to TRBD1. The length of the CDR3 is 12 residues. CDR1 and CDR2 from the germline V gene are MNHEY and SVGAGI.

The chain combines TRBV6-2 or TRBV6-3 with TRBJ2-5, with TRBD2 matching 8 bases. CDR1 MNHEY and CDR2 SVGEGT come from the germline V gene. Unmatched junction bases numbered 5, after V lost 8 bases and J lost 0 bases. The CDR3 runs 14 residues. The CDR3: CASSPRGDQETQYF. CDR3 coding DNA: TGTGCCAGCTCTCCGCGGGGGGACCAAGAGACCCAGTACTTC.

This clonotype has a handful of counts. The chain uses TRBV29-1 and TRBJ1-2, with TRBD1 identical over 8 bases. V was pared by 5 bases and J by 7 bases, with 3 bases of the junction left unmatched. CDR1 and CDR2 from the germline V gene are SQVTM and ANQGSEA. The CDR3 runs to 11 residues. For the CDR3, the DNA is TGCAGCGTTACAGGGGGAAGTGGCTACACCTTC. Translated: CSVTGGSGYTF.

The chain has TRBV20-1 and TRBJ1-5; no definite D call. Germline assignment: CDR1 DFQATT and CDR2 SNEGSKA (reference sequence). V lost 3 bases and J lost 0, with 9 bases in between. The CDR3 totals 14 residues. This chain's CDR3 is CSASKLDSNQPQHF. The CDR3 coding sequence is TGCAGTGCTAGTAAGTTGGATAGCAATCAGCCCCAGCATTTT.

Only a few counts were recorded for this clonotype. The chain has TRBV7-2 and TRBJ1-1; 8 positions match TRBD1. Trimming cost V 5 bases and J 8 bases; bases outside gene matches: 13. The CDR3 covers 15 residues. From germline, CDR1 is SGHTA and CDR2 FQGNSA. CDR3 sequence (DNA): TGTGCCAGCAGCCTTTCGGACAGGGCCGGCTCGGAAGCTTTCTTT. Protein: CASSLSDRAGSEAFF. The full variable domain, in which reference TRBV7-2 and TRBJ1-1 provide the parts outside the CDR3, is GAGVSQSPSNKVTEKGKDVELRCDPISGHTALYWYRQSLGQGLEFLIYFQGNSAPDKSGLPSDRFSAERTGGSVSTLTIQRTQQEDSAVYLCASSLSDRAGSEAFFGQGTRLTVV.

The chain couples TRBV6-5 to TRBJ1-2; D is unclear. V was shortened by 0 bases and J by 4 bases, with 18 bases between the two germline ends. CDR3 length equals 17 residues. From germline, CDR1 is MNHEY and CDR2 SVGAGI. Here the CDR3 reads CASSYSSRRGSGYGYTF. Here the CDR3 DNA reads TGTGCCAGCAGTTACTCGAGTAGACGGGGAAGCGGCTATGGCTACACCTTC.

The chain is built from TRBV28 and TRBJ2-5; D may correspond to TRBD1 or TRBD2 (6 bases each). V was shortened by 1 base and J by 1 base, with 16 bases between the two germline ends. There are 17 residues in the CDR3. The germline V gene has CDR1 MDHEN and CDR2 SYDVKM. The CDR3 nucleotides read TGTGCCAGCAGTTTATTTACCGGGTCGGGGGCCCAAGAGACCCAGTACTTC. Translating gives CASSLFTGSGAQETQYF.

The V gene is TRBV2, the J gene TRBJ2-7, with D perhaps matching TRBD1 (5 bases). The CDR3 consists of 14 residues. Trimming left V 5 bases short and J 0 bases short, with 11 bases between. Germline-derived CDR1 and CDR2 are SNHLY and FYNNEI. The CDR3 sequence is CASSRQSISYEQYF. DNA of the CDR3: TGTGCCAGCAGTCGACAGTCCATCTCCTACGAGCAGTACTTC.

As DNA, the CDR3 is TGCGCCAGCAGCCAAGAGCGGCGTACAGGGGCCGTTGATACGCAGTATTTT. Its translation is CASSQERRTGAVDTQYF. V is TRBV4-3 and J is TRBJ2-3; TRBD1 aligns across 7 bases. Germline values: CDR1 LGHNA, CDR2 YSLEER. V lost 0 bases, J lost 6 bases, and 12 bases stayed unmatched. CDR3 size: 17 residues.